The source of this TCR beta chain is a study of T cells in localized non-small cell lung cancer. Broader study findings: A single tumor region was sequenced, leaving heterogeneity possible. Tumor trailed uninvolved adjacent lung in T cell clonality, which peaked there. Detection in adjacent lung was observed for a median 57 of the top 100 tumor clones. Higher blood T cell density tracked longer overall survival.

Here immunoSEQ multiplex PCR was the method, and the copy in TCRdb shows in-frame clones only, minus some. The top ten clones hold under 5.5% of a sample with tens of thousands of clones, 85% to 90% of them seen once. Between the trimmed V and J ends, which lost 3 bases and 4 bases, there was a span of 15 bases. CDR1 is SGHNT, CDR2 YENEEA, per germline. This CDR3 spans 15 amino acids. Remarks on this clone: The target antigen is unknown.

The chain has TRBV11-3 and TRBJ2-5; D remains unclear. The clonotype comes from a woman aged 35-75 years with stage I lung adenocarcinoma. The specimen was peripheral blood, collected before any cancer treatment. The CDR3 is CASSFEANNIETQYF. CDR3 bases: TGTGCCAGCAGCTTTGAGGCCAATAATATAGAGACCCAGTACTTC.